This passage covers 27 T cell receptor beta chains from one sample sequenced in a study of T cell repertoires in cytomegalovirus infection. MiXCR, applied by TCRdb to the reads, yields one record per CDR3 protein. The table records hundreds of thousands of distinct CDR3 sequences, 24% of them present only once. Sequenced material: CD8+ T cells from PBMCs. The source of these receptors is a human donor in good health (CMV status not recorded). Some clones in this sample may be carry-over from other donors' samples.

This rearrangement joins TRBV2 to TRBJ1-6, with no clear D. Trimming pared 6 bases from V and 3 bases from J, leaving 9 bases between. This CDR3 is built from 14 residues. CDR1 is SNHLY, CDR2 FYNNEI, per germline. Here the CDR3 DNA reads TGTGCCAGCAGCAAAAGGTTCTATAATTCACCCCTCCACTTT. Translation: CASSKRFYNSPLHF.

This clonotype was detected a few times. CDR3 sequence (DNA): TGTGCCAGCAGTTACGCCCCAAGGATAGATACCCAGTACTTC. Amino acids: CASSYAPRIDTQYF. The chain has TRBV6-6 and TRBJ2-5; D call uncertain. Trimming removed 2 bases at V and 8 bases at J, with 15 bases between. The CDR3 is 14 residues long. CDR1 is MNHNY, CDR2 SVGAGI, per germline (reference sequence).

The chain is built from TRBV6-5 and TRBJ1-5; the D gene is possibly TRBD1 (6 bases). The CDR3 totals 15 residues. Germline V gene data show CDR1 as MNHEY and CDR2 as SVGAGI. V lost 6 bases to trimming and J lost 0 bases, with 12 bases between them. CDR3 residues: CASSLDSLSNQPQHF. CDR3 coding DNA: TGTGCCAGCAGCCTGGACAGCCTTAGCAATCAGCCCCAGCATTTT.

The J gene is TRBJ2-5, the V gene TRBV19, with D uncertain. The CDR3 is made up of 14 amino acids. The V gene's germline CDR1 is LNHDA and CDR2 SQIVND (reference sequence). Between the trimmed V and J ends, which lost 8 bases and 2 bases, there was a span of 15 bases. Here the CDR3 DNA reads TGTGCCAGTCGCCCCCGGGCGATTCAAGAGACCCAGTACTTC. As protein: CASRPRAIQETQYF.

This clonotype has ten or more counts. The genes are TRBV28 and TRBJ2-1; maybe TRBD2 (6 bases). CDR3 size: 18 residues. V was trimmed by 4 bases and J by 1 base, leaving 20 bases between them. Germline CDR1 is MDHEN and CDR2 is SYDVKM. CDR3: CASSSTTRGYGSYNEQFF. The CDR3 nucleotides are TGTGCCAGCAGTTCGACTACCCGGGGGTATGGGTCCTACAATGAGCAGTTCTTC.

With respect to this clonotype: It may be a read error: a sequence one base away is much more abundant. The CDR3 loop is CANSLAIQGSDTQYF. CDR3 nucleotide sequence: TGTGCCAACAGCTTAGCGATCCAGGGGTCAGATACGCAGTATTTT. This sequence joins TRBV7-6 and TRBJ2-3, with a weak D call TRBD1 (6 bases). Germline V gene data show CDR1 as SGHVS and CDR2 as FNYEAQ. The CDR3 covers 15 residues.

This clonotype was observed a handful of times. The chain has TRBV7-2 and TRBJ2-7; 14 nucleotides line up with TRBD2. Germline assignment: CDR1 SGHTA and CDR2 FQGNSA. The ends lost 2 bases at V and 4 bases at J; junction bases unmatched: 7. This CDR3 is 17 amino acids long. The CDR3 sequence: CASSLNAGLAGGYEQYF. CDR3 DNA sequence: TGTGCCAGCAGCTTAAACGCAGGACTAGCGGGGGGTTACGAGCAGTACTTC.

This clonotype was picked up a small number of times. This chain joins TRBV5-1 and TRBJ1-1; D perhaps matches TRBD1 (5 bases). The germline V gene encodes CDR1 SGHRS and CDR2 YFSETQ. CDR3 length: 14 amino acids. The V and J ends lost 4 bases and 5 bases respectively, with 15 bases between them. CDR3 sequence (DNA): TGCGCCAGCAGCCCGGGGCCGGGGGGTACTGAAGCTTTCTTT. Protein: CASSPGPGGTEAFF.

Concerning this clonotype: One base away lies a much larger clone, so this may be a sequencing read error. This rearrangement joins TRBV3-1 to TRBJ2-3; D remains ambiguous. Per the germline V gene, CDR1 is LGHDT and CDR2 is YNNKEL (reference sequence). V gave up 0 bases and J gave up 3 bases, with 1 base separating them. This CDR3 is built from 12 residues. CDR3 DNA sequence: TGTGCCAGCAGCCAAGAGACAGATACGCAGTATTTT. Translation gives CASSQETDTQYF.

This rearrangement joins TRBV7-2 to TRBJ2-6; 7 positions match TRBD2. Looked up from germline, CDR1 is SGHTA and CDR2 is FQGNSA. The V and J ends lost 1 base and 3 bases, in that order; junction bases with no gene match: 9. The CDR3 runs 18 residues. The CDR3 reads CASSLEAGIPIGANVLTF. DNA of the CDR3: TGTGCCAGCAGCTTAGAAGCGGGGATACCTATTGGGGCCAACGTCCTGACTTTC.

The table lists this clonotype with a few counts. The chain is built from TRBV6-2 or TRBV6-3 and TRBJ2-3; D gene uncertain. The CDR3 loop spans 15 amino acids. Germline V gene lookup returns CDR1 MNHEY and CDR2 SVGEGT. Trimming removed 6 bases at V and 1 base at J, with 14 bases between. The DNA of the CDR3 is TGTGCCAGCAGGATGTCCGATTGGCGCACAGATACGCAGTATTTT. This codes for CASRMSDWRTDTQYF.

This clonotype was seen repeatedly, ten times or more. A junction boundary mismatches the germline segment, possibly from a read error. The V call is TRBV7-9, the J call TRBJ2-3; D call uncertain. Germline V gene lookup returns CDR1 SEHNR and CDR2 FQNEAQ (reference sequence). The CDR3 totals 13 residues. This CDR3 reads CASSSGRGDTQYF. For the CDR3, the DNA is TGTGCTAGCAGCTCCGGCCGCGGAGATACGCAGTATTTT.

This clonotype was seen at least ten times. The rearrangement uses TRBV7-2 and TRBJ1-1; D is undetermined. CDR1 is SGHTA, CDR2 FQGNSA, per germline. This CDR3 spans 14 amino acids. Trimming stripped 3 bases from V and 2 bases from J, with 10 bases between. CDR3 nucleotide sequence: TGTGCCAGCAGCTTCCGGACCGTCAACACTGAAGCTTTCTTT. Translation gives CASSFRTVNTEAFF.

The chain joins TRBV28 to TRBJ2-7, with D tentatively TRBD1 (6 bases). This CDR3 region has 16 residues. Germline values: CDR1 MDHEN, CDR2 SYDVKM. V gave up 7 bases and J gave up 0 bases, with 19 bases separating them. The CDR3 is CASTPRQGLSSYEQYV. The DNA for the CDR3 is TGTGCCAGCACCCCCAGGCAGGGGCTAAGCTCCTACGAGCAGTACGTC.

J is TRBJ2-1 and V is TRBV20-1, with D perhaps being TRBD1 or TRBD2 (5 bases each). The V gene lost 6 bases and the J gene lost 6 bases, with 21 bases spanning the gap. CDR1 and CDR2 from the germline V gene are DFQATT and SNEGSKA (reference sequence). The CDR3 is 15 residues long. This chain's CDR3 is CSAHPPGTALNEQFF. The DNA for the CDR3 is TGCAGTGCCCACCCGCCGGGGACGGCCCTCAATGAGCAGTTCTTC.

The rearrangement joins TRBV6-5 to TRBJ1-1; no clear D gene. The germline gives CDR1 MNHEY, CDR2 SVGAGI. The CDR3 loop spans 15 amino acids. V lost 7 bases and J 1 base, leaving 16 bases between the germline ends. The CDR3 coding sequence is TGTGCCAGCAATACTCTCCTGACGGCGAACACTGAAGCTTTCTTT. It yields the protein CASNTLLTANTEAFF.

This clonotype was observed a handful of times. The V and J genes are TRBV7-9 and TRBJ2-1, with 8 bases fitting TRBD1. The J segment lost 6 bases and the V segment lost 7 bases, leaving 11 bases of the junction unmatched. The germline gives CDR1 SEHNR, CDR2 FQNEAQ (reference sequence). This CDR3 has 15 amino acids. The CDR3 sequence is CASIEPGQVSNEQFF. In DNA, the CDR3 is TGTGCCAGCATCGAACCGGGACAGGTTAGCAATGAGCAGTTCTTC.

The V call is TRBV24-1, the J call TRBJ1-2; 7 nucleotides line up with TRBD1. The ends lost 3 bases at V and 2 bases at J; junction bases unmatched: 5. The CDR3 runs 15 residues. CDR1 is KGHDR and CDR2 is SFDVKD in the germline V gene. The CDR3 loop is CATSDARQGNYGYTF. The CDR3 bases are TGTGCCACCAGTGATGCCCGACAGGGAAACTATGGCTACACCTTC.

The chain employs TRBV7-9 and TRBJ2-3; 7 nucleotides agree with TRBD2. Germline CDR1 reads SEHNR; CDR2 reads FQNEAQ (reference sequence). Trimming cost V 5 bases and J 4 bases; bases outside gene matches: 12. The CDR3 extends over 16 amino acids. The CDR3: CASSQRPGGSPDTQYF. The CDR3 bases are TGTGCCAGCAGCCAAAGGCCCGGGGGGTCACCAGATACGCAGTATTTT.

This clonotype was picked up a small number of times. The chain combines TRBV7-4 with TRBJ1-4; tentative D call: TRBD1 (5 bases). The V end was cut by 2 bases, the J end by 8 bases, with 15 bases between. This CDR3 comprises 15 residues. Germline V CDR1 and CDR2: SGHVT, SQSDAQ. CDR3 sequence (DNA): TGTGCCAGCAGCTTAAGGGGCCGACGGGACGAAAAACTGTTTTTT. Protein: CASSLRGRRDEKLFF.

The gene calls are TRBV6-6 and TRBJ2-6; the D is unclear. V was clipped by 2 bases and J by 1 base, with 12 bases between them. Germline-derived CDR1 and CDR2 are MNHNY and SVGAGI (reference sequence). The CDR3 contains 17 residues. The CDR3 DNA reads TGTGCCAGCAGTTACCCGGATTTTGGTTCTGGGGCCAACGTCCTGACTTTC. Translating it yields CASSYPDFGSGANVLTF.

This clonotype was counted at least ten times. The chain links TRBV7-2 to TRBJ2-3, with 15 bases matching TRBD2. Germline lookup yields CDR1 SGHTA and CDR2 FQGNSA. V lost 4 bases and J lost 3; bases outside the gene matches: 5. The CDR3 length is 17 residues. The CDR3 sequence: CASSWDGTSGGTDTQYF. The CDR3 DNA follows: TGTGCCAGCAGCTGGGACGGGACTAGCGGGGGGACAGATACGCAGTATTTT.

As regards this clonotype: With a much larger clone just one base away, this may be a read error. This chain joins TRBV28 and TRBJ2-1; 7 bases agree with TRBD2. With 4 bases clipped from V and 6 bases from J, the junction kept 9 bases outside the gene matches. The germline V gene encodes CDR1 MDHEN and CDR2 SYDVKM. There are 15 residues in the CDR3. CDR3 protein: CASSSTSWDPNEQFF. The CDR3 nucleotides read TGTGCCAGCAGTTCGACTAGCTGGGACCCCAATGAGCAGTTCTTC.

Only a few counts were recorded for this clonotype. The rearrangement links TRBV27 to TRBJ1-1; D ambiguous. The CDR3 runs 13 residues. The germline CDR1 and CDR2 sequences are MNHEY and SMNVEV (reference sequence). The ends were cut back, 10 bases at V and 0 bases at J, with 12 bases in the middle. CDR3 loop: CATAKMMNTEAFF. CDR3 sequence (DNA): TGTGCCACCGCCAAGATGATGAACACTGAAGCTTTCTTT.

This clonotype has ten or more counts. The chain uses TRBV7-8 and TRBJ1-1; D ambiguous. Trimming left V 6 bases short and J 4 bases short, with 12 bases between. CDR3 length: 13 residues. Germline CDR1 reads SGHVS; CDR2 reads FQNEAQ. The CDR3 DNA is TGTGCCAGCAGAATAGGCGTGGGCACTGAAGCTTTCTTT. Its protein is CASRIGVGTEAFF.

This clonotype occurred a few times. The chain has TRBV4-2 and TRBJ2-2; no reliable D call. V was pared by 0 bases and J by 6 bases, with 8 bases between. The CDR3 totals 14 residues. CDR1 is LGHNA and CDR2 is YNFKEQ in the germline V gene. CDR3 DNA sequence: TGTGCCAGCAGCCAAGATGGGGATCCCGGGGAGCTGTTTTTT. Amino acid sequence: CASSQDGDPGELFF.

The V and J genes are TRBV6-2 or TRBV6-3 and TRBJ2-3; D is perhaps TRBD1 (5 bases). The CDR3 spans 14 residues. CDR1 is MNHEY, CDR2 SVGEGT, per germline. Trimming took 4 bases from V and 8 from J, leaving 16 bases between them. CDR3 sequence: CASSFSLSRATQYF. CDR3 nucleotide sequence: TGTGCCAGCAGTTTTTCACTCTCCAGGGCTACGCAGTATTTT.